This T cell receptor (beta chain) was sequenced during a study of blood T cell repertoires in COVID-19. The sample holds many counts of this clone. Trimming took 7 bases from V and 7 from J; bases not matched to a gene: 7. CDR3 length: 14 residues. Germline V gene data show CDR1 as WSHSY and CDR2 as SAAADI. Assay: immunoSEQ multiplex PCR; the TCRdb copy retains only in-frame clones and omits some. The data show around 80,000 clones, around 86% seen once. This clonotype was sampled from a human donor in a cohort sampled during active COVID-19. Sequenced input: peripheral blood. This chain joins TRBV10-2 and TRBJ2-1, with TRBD2 matching 10 bases. The CDR3 protein is CASTPAGGGNEQFF. CDR3 coding DNA: TGCGCCAGCACCCCAGCGGGGGGGGGTAATGAGCAGTTCTTC.